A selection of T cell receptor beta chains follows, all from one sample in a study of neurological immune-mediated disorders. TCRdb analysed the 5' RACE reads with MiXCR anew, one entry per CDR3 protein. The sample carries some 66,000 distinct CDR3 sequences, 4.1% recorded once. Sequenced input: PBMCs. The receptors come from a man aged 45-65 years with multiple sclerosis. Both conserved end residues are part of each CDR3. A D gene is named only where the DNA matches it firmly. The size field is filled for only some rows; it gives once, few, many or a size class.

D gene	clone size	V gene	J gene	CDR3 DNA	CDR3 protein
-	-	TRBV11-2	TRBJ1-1	TGTGCCAGCAGCCACCCTAGGGGCCAGCCCTGGGGTGGTGAAGCTTTCTTT	CASSHPRGQPWGGEAFF
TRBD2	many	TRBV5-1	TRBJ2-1	TGCGCCAGCAGCGTTAGCGGGGGCCGGGAGCAGTTCTTC	CASSVSGGREQFF
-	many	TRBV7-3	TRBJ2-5	TGTGCCAGCAGCTTAACCAGCGCCAGGGATGGGACCCAGTACTTC	CASSLTSARDGTQYF
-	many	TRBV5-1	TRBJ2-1	TGCGCCAGCAGCCTAGGTGCGAACGCGGGAGAGCAGTTCTTC	CASSLGANAGEQFF
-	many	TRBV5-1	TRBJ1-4	TGCGCCAGCAAGCCTGGACCAACTAATGAAAAACTGTTTTTT	CASKPGPTNEKLFF
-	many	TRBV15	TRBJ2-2	TGTGCCACCAGCAACCCGTTAGGGCGGGACACCGGGGAGCTGTTTTTT	CATSNPLGRDTGELFF
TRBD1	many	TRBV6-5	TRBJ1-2	TGTGCCAGCATGACAGGGGGTTCCTATGGCTACACCTTC	CASMTGGSYGYTF
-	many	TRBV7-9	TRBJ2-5	TGTGCCAGCAGCGCCGTAGGGGAGACCCAGTACTTC	CASSAVGETQYF
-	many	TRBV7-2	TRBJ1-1	TGTGCCAGCAGCCTCACGAACACTGAAGCTTTCTTT	CASSLTNTEAFF
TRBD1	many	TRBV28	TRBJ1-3	TGTGCCAGCAGTTCCTCCGGGACAGGGGTCGGAAACACCATATATTTT	CASSSSGTGVGNTIYF
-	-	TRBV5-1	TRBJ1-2	TGCGCCAGCAGCTCGACAGATAACTCGGGCTACACCTTC	CASSSTDNSGYTF
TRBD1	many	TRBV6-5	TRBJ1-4	TGTGCCAGCAGGATAACAGGGGGCTTGGACGAAAAACTGTTTTTT	CASRITGGLDEKLFF
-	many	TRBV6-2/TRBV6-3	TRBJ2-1	TGTGCCAGCAGCCCTCATAGAGGGGGGGCCCCGCGTCAGGAGCAGTTCTTC	CASSPHRGGAPRQEQFF
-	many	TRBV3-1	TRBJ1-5	TGTGCCAGCAGCCAAGATCTGGGGGGACAGCCCCAGCATTTT	CASSQDLGGQPQHF
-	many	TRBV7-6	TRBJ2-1	TGTGCCAGCAGCTCAGAAAGCGCTGGGTATACGTATGAGCAGTTCTTC	CASSSESAGYTYEQFF
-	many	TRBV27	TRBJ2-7	TGTGCCAGCAAGCCAGAGGGACTCCACGAGCAGTACTTC	CASKPEGLHEQYF
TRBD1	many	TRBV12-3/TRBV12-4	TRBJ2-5	TGTGCCAGCAGTTTTCGATCGGACAGGGGAGAGACCCAGTACTTC	CASSFRSDRGETQYF
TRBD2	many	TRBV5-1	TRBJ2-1	TGCGCCAGCAGCCCCTCCAGCGGGGGGGTGTACAATGAGCAGTTCTTC	CASSPSSGGVYNEQFF
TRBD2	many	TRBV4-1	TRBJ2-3	TGCGCCAGCAGCCTCGGGACTAGCGGGGGGAGCACAGATACGCAGTATTTT	CASSLGTSGGSTDTQYF
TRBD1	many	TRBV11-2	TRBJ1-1	TGTGCCAGCAGCTTAGAACAGGGGTCTGAAGCTTTCTTT	CASSLEQGSEAFF
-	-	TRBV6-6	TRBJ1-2	TGTGCCAGCGATGACACTCCCCAATCCTATGGCTACACCTTC	CASDDTPQSYGYTF
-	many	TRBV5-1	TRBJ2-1	TGCGCCAGCAGCCCCAGTCCAAGCTCCTACAATGAGCAGTTCTTC	CASSPSPSSYNEQFF
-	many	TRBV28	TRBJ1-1	TGTGCCAGCAGTTTAGACCTAGGGGGGGACACTGAAGCTTTCTTT	CASSLDLGGDTEAFF
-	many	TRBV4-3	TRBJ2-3	TGCGCCAGCAGCCAAGAGGGGGCTGGCCCAGATACGCAGTATTTT	CASSQEGAGPDTQYF
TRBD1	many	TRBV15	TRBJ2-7	TGTGCCACCAGCAGAGGCCCTAGGGACAGCTACGAGCAGTACTTC	CATSRGPRDSYEQYF
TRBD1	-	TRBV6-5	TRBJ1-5	TGTGCCAGCAGTGAGGACAGGGGTTCCAATCAGCCCCAGAATTTT	CASSEDRGSNQPQNF
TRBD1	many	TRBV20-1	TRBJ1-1	TGCAGTGCTAGAACGGGACAGACGAACACTGAAGCTTTCTTT	CSARTGQTNTEAFF
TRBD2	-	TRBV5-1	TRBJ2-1	TGCGCCAGCAGCTTGCCACGGGGCGGGGGGGAGAACAATGAGCAGTTCTTC	CASSLPRGGGENNEQFF
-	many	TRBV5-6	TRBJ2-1	TGTGCCAGCAGCATCTTCGAGAGCTATGAGCAGTTCTTC	CASSIFESYEQFF
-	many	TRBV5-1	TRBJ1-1	TGCGCCAGCAGCCTCATCGGGGGGGATACTGAAGCTTTCTTT	CASSLIGGDTEAFF
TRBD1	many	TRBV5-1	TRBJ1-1	TGCGCCAGCAGCTTCAGGGGGGGGAGCACTGAAGCTTTCTTT	CASSFRGGSTEAFF
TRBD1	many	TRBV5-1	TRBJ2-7	TGCGCCAGCAGCATCGGGACAGCCAGCTCCTACGAGCAGTACTTC	CASSIGTASSYEQYF
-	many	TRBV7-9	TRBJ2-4	TGTGCCAGCAGCTTAGTCAGGACCGGGACGGGGAACATTCAGTACTTC	CASSLVRTGTGNIQYF
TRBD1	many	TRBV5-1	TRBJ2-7	TGCGCCAGCAGCGAAGGACAGGTAGCCTCCTACGAGCAGTACTTC	CASSEGQVASYEQYF
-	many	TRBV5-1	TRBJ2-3	TGCGCCAGCAGCTTGGGAGGGCCCACAGATACGCAGTATTTT	CASSLGGPTDTQYF
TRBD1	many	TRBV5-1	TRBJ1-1	TGCGCCAGCAGCCCCCGGGACAGGGGAAGCACTGAAGCTTTCTTT	CASSPRDRGSTEAFF
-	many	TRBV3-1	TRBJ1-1	TGTGCCAGCAGCCCGAATATACAGGGATCGACTGAAGCTTTCTTT	CASSPNIQGSTEAFF
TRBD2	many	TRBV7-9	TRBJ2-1	TGTGCCAGCAGCCCCAGCGGGGGGTTCTACAATGAGCAGTTCTTC	CASSPSGGFYNEQFF
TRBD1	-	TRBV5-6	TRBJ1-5	TGTGCCAGCAGCTTGGGTCCAGGGGGTCAGCCCCAGCATTTT	CASSLGPGGQPQHF
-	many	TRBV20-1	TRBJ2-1	TGCAGTGCCAAGGGGGGCACCTACAATGAGCAGTTCTTC	CSAKGGTYNEQFF
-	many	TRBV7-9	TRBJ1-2	TGTGCCAGCAGCCTACCATCTATAAACTATGGCTACACCTTC	CASSLPSINYGYTF
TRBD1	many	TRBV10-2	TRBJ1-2	TGCGCCACAACAAAGGGACAGGGGGCCATCTATGGCTACACCTTC	CATTKGQGAIYGYTF
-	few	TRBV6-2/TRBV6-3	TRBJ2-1	TGTGCCAGCAGTTACTCGCTGGAGGAGCAGTTCTTC	CASSYSLEEQFF
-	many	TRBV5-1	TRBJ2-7	TGCGCCAGCAGCTTGGGGCAGGGGGGCGACGAGCAGTACTTC	CASSLGQGGDEQYF
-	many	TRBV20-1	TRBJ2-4	TGCAGTGCTAGGGCTCTAGCCAAAAACATTCAGTACTTC	CSARALAKNIQYF
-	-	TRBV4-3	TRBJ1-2	TGCGCCAGCAGCCAAGATACCGGGGAAAGGGGAGCTAACTATGGCTACACCTTC	CASSQDTGERGANYGYTF